This entry lists 24 T cell receptor beta chains sequenced from one sample in a study of blood T cell repertoires in COVID-19. Sequencing was performed with immunoSEQ multiplex PCR; in TCRdb, only in-frame clones are kept and a portion is missing. Among hundreds of thousands of clones listed, approximately 92% were seen once. The specimen was PBMCs or T cells enriched from blood (not recorded which). The receptors were sampled from a woman under 30 who had recovered from COVID-19.

This chain joins TRBV13 and TRBJ2-7; 7 nucleotides line up with TRBD1. The CDR3 has 14 residues. The junction had 2 bases not matched to a gene; V was cut back by 0 bases and J by 3 bases. CDR1 is PRHDT, CDR2 FYEKMQ, per germline (reference sequence). The CDR3 nucleotides read TGTGCCAGCAGCTTAGGGGGACAGTTCTACGAGCAGTACTTC. Translating it yields CASSLGGQFYEQYF.

V and J are TRBV5-1 and TRBJ2-1; 8 nucleotides agree with TRBD2. The junction had 11 bases not matched to a gene; V was cut back by 4 bases and J by 14 bases. This CDR3 spans 13 amino acids. Germline V gives CDR1 SGHRS, CDR2 YFSETQ. The CDR3 loop is CASSTGGLAQKFF. The CDR3 DNA is TGCGCCAGCAGCACGGGAGGGCTCGCGCAAAAGTTCTTC.

The CDR3 here is CASSQVAGDGTQYF. CDR3 in DNA: TGTGCCAGCAGCCAAGTGGCCGGGGATGGGACCCAGTACTTC. This rearrangement joins TRBV3-1 (or the pseudogene TRBV3-2) to TRBJ2-5, with D tentatively TRBD2 (5 bases). V was clipped by 1 base and J by 7 bases, with 13 bases between them. Germline CDR1 is LGHDT and CDR2 is YNNKEL (reference sequence). The CDR3 runs to 14 residues.

This clone appeared once. The chain combines TRBV2 with TRBJ1-4; D perhaps matches TRBD1 (6 bases). V was clipped by 11 bases and J by 6 bases, with 16 bases between them. The CDR3 is 13 residues long. The germline V gene has CDR1 SNHLY and CDR2 FYNNEI. The CDR3 sequence is CAHRGGMDEKLFF. The CDR3 DNA reads as TGTGCCCATAGGGGGGGCATGGATGAAAAACTGTTTTTT.

The chain combines TRBV19 with TRBJ1-1; 7 nucleotides line up with TRBD1. There are 15 residues in the CDR3. Germline V gene lookup returns CDR1 LNHDA and CDR2 SQIVND (reference sequence). V dropped 6 bases and J dropped 3; count of bases not matched to a gene: 10. The CDR3 loop is CASREDRGLDTEAFF. For the CDR3, the DNA is TGTGCCAGTAGAGAAGATAGGGGGCTTGACACTGAAGCTTTCTTT.

V gene TRBV19 combines with J gene TRBJ2-4, with TRBD2 as a possible D gene (6 bases). The germline CDR1 and CDR2 sequences are LNHDA and SQIVND (reference sequence). Trimming stripped 5 bases from V and 2 bases from J, with 13 bases between. The CDR3 has 15 amino acids. CDR3 region: CASSGGGSTKNIQYF. CDR3 in DNA: TGTGCCAGTAGTGGGGGAGGATCAACCAAAAACATTCAGTACTTC.

The rearrangement uses TRBV15 and TRBJ1-6; TRBD1 aligns across 10 bases. Germline trimming cut 0 bases from V and 14 bases from J; bases unmatched to any gene: 7. The CDR3 length is 15 residues. Germline V gene lookup returns CDR1 LNHNV and CDR2 YYDKDF (reference sequence). Here the CDR3 DNA reads TGTGCCACCAGCAGAGAGGGGAGACAGGGGGCGACCCTCCACTTT. Protein sequence: CATSREGRQGATLHF.

The CDR3 region has the DNA TGTGCCATCAGTCAGGGTCATGACACTGAAGCTTTCTTT. Its protein product is CAISQGHDTEAFF. The chain is built from TRBV10-3 and TRBJ1-1; D perhaps matches TRBD1 (5 bases). V lost 5 bases and J lost 3, with 10 bases in between. The CDR3 covers 13 residues. Germline V gene sequence: CDR1 ENHRY, CDR2 SYGVKD.

J is TRBJ2-3 and V is TRBV10-3; 13 nucleotides line up with TRBD2. V was clipped by 10 bases and J by 6 bases; unmatched bases: 16. This CDR3 has 17 residues. The germline V gene encodes CDR1 ENHRY and CDR2 SYGVKD. The CDR3 region is CASSNIQLAGGPDTQYF. CDR3 sequence (DNA): TGTGCCAGCTCAAATATCCAACTAGCGGGGGGGCCGGATACGCAGTATTTT.

The gene calls are TRBV19 and TRBJ1-6; 11 positions agree with TRBD1. The CDR3 is 17 amino acids. The J segment lost 5 bases and the V segment lost 6 bases, leaving 9 bases of the junction unmatched. Per the germline V gene, CDR1 is LNHDA and CDR2 is SQIVND (reference sequence). The CDR3 DNA reads as TGTGCCAGTAGCCGGACAGGGGGCGCGGGTGATAATTCACCCCTCCACTTT. Its translation: CASSRTGGAGDNSPLHF.

The chain combines TRBV2 with TRBJ2-7, with D tentatively TRBD1 (5 bases). This CDR3 contains 13 residues. V dropped 7 bases and J dropped 2 bases, with 12 bases sitting between them. Germline CDR1 SNHLY, CDR2 FYNNEI. For the CDR3, the DNA is TGTGCCAGCACGCCGACAGTGACCTACGAGCAGTACTTC. Translating it yields CASTPTVTYEQYF.

The rearrangement uses TRBV2 and TRBJ1-4; D uncertain. The CDR3 extends over 13 amino acids. The germline V gene encodes CDR1 SNHLY and CDR2 FYNNEI. Trimming shortened V by 7 bases and J by 8 bases, and 14 bases separated the two germline ends. Here the CDR3 reads CASIEREGEKLFF. The CDR3 DNA is TGTGCCAGCATCGAGCGGGAGGGCGAAAAACTGTTTTTT.

The genes are TRBV5-6 and TRBJ1-1; D ambiguous. This CDR3 has 15 amino acids. Germline-derived CDR1 and CDR2 are SGHDT and YYEEEE. Trimming removed 4 bases from V and 0 bases from J, with 13 bases in between. The CDR3 loop is CASSNRGFMNTEAFF. The DNA for the CDR3 is TGTGCCAGCAGCAATCGGGGATTCATGAACACTGAAGCTTTCTTT. Filled out from reference TRBV5-6 and TRBJ1-1, the complete variable domain reads DAGVTQSPTHLIKTRGQQVTLRCSPKSGHDTVSWYQQALGQGPQFIFQYYEEEERQRGNFPDRFSGHQFPNYSSELNVNALLLGDSALYLCASSNRGFMNTEAFFGQGTRLTVV.

The V gene is TRBV28, the J gene TRBJ2-1, with 11 positions matching TRBD2. V shed 8 bases and J 9 bases; nucleotides not matched to a gene: 9. Germline V gene data show CDR1 as MDHEN and CDR2 as SYDVKM. The CDR3 consists of 14 residues. The CDR3 DNA reads as TGTGCCAGCTGTATAACTAGCGGGGGTGGTGAGCAGTTCTTC. It translates to CASCITSGGGEQFF.

The chain employs TRBV7-3 and TRBJ2-1, with 13 bases lining up with TRBD2. The CDR3 length is 16 residues. Trimming cost V 5 bases and J 4 bases; bases outside gene matches: 5. The germline CDR1 and CDR2 sequences are SGHTA and FQGTGA. CDR3 loop: CASSRTTSGGYNEQFF. The CDR3 DNA sequence: TGTGCCAGCAGCCGAACGACTAGCGGGGGGTACAATGAGCAGTTCTTC.

V gene TRBV29-1 combines with J gene TRBJ1-2, with 8 bases lining up with TRBD1. The length of the CDR3 is 12 residues. The germline V gene encodes CDR1 SQVTM and CDR2 ANQGSEA. The J segment lost 8 bases and the V segment lost 4 bases, leaving 6 bases of the junction unmatched. CDR3 bases: TGCAGCGTTGGCCCAGGGGGCGACGGCTACACCTTC. Translation: CSVGPGGDGYTF.

The chain has TRBV6-5 and TRBJ1-1; 8 bases agree with TRBD1. Germline values: CDR1 MNHEY, CDR2 SVGAGI. This CDR3 spans 16 amino acids. J gave up 5 bases and V 0 bases, and 8 bases lay outside the gene matches. CDR3 in DNA: TGTGCCAGCAGTTACTCGAGGACAGGGAGGTGGACTGAAGCTTTCTTT. This translates into CASSYSRTGRWTEAFF.

The rearrangement uses TRBV19 and TRBJ2-2, with 7 bases aligning to TRBD1. The germline V gene has CDR1 LNHDA and CDR2 SQIVND (reference sequence). The CDR3 contains 13 residues. V trimming: 5 bases; J trimming: 7 bases; junction bases outside the gene matches: 4. CDR3 coding DNA: TGTGCCAGTAGTGGGCAGGGGGACGGGGAGCTGTTTTTT. Protein product: CASSGQGDGELFF.

The chain is built from TRBV5-4 and TRBJ1-2; D remains ambiguous. Per the germline V gene, CDR1 is SGHNT and CDR2 is YYREEE (reference sequence). This CDR3 has 13 amino acids. Trimming took off 1 base at V and 4 bases at J, with 8 bases between the two ends. CDR3: CASSLQDFYGYTF. The CDR3 coding sequence is TGTGCCAGCAGCTTGCAGGATTTCTATGGCTACACCTTC.

The chain uses TRBV2 and TRBJ2-7; D may be TRBD1 (6 bases). V was clipped by 2 bases and J by 4 bases, with 12 bases between them. The germline V gene has CDR1 SNHLY and CDR2 FYNNEI. The CDR3 totals 14 residues. CDR3 protein: CASSEQGTWYEQYF. Written as DNA, the CDR3 is TGTGCCAGCAGTGAACAGGGGACGTGGTACGAGCAGTACTTC.

This clone was seen a few times. One end of the junction does not line up with germline, which may come from a read error. The J gene is TRBJ2-3, the V gene TRBV2; 10 nucleotides match TRBD1. This CDR3 contains 14 residues. Germline-derived CDR1 and CDR2 are SNHLY and FYNNEI. CDR3 amino acids: CASSATGGTDTQYF. The CDR3 coding sequence is TGTGCCAGCAGTGCGACAGGGGGCACCGATACGCAGTATTTT. Using reference TRBV2 and TRBJ2-3 for the parts outside the CDR3, the full variable domain is EPEVTQTPSHQVTQMGQEVILRCVPISNHLYFYWYRQILGQKVEFLVSFYNNEISEKSEIFDDQFSVERPDGSNFTLKIRSTKLEDSAMYFCASSATGGTDTQYFGPGTRLTVL.

V is TRBV5-1 and J is TRBJ1-4; 7 bases are shared with TRBD1. This CDR3 spans 17 amino acids. Losses at the gene ends were 4 bases for V and 5 bases for J; bases not matched to a gene: 14. Germline-derived CDR1 and CDR2 are SGHRS and YFSETQ. In DNA form, the CDR3 reads TGCGCCAGCAGCCGCCAGACCCCGACAGGGACGAATGAAAAACTGTTTTTT. As protein: CASSRQTPTGTNEKLFF.

V gene TRBV19 combines with J gene TRBJ2-2; a weak D match, TRBD1 (6 bases). Trimming removed 6 bases at V and 5 bases at J, with 16 bases between. CDR3 length: 15 residues. Germline CDR1 reads LNHDA; CDR2 reads SQIVND (reference sequence). The CDR3: CASSITLRGTGELFF. The DNA of the CDR3 is TGTGCCAGTAGCATAACTCTCAGGGGAACCGGGGAGCTGTTTTTT.

J is TRBJ2-3 and V is TRBV4-1; TRBD1 matches 12 bases. Trimming cost V 3 bases and J 6 bases; bases outside gene matches: 7. The germline V gene encodes CDR1 MGHRA and CDR2 YSYEKL. CDR3 size: 16 residues. CDR3 amino acids: CASSHGPGQGADTQYF. The CDR3 bases are TGCGCCAGCAGCCACGGACCGGGACAGGGGGCTGATACGCAGTATTTT.